The subject of this entry is one T cell receptor (beta chain). These data are taken from a study of blood T cell repertoires in COVID-19. Between the trimmed V and J ends, which lost 1 base and 4 bases, there was a span of 6 bases. The V gene's germline CDR1 is SEHNR and CDR2 FQNEAQ (reference sequence). This CDR3 spans 13 amino acids. Sequenced by immunoSEQ multiplex PCR; TCRdb stores in-frame clones only, minus some. There are fewer than 200,000 clones in the sample; 92% occur only once, and about 4.8% lies in the top ten. Seattle participants joined during active infection and were tracked over time.

Specimen: peripheral blood. This TCR was recovered from a man aged 25 to 40 with COVID-19, enrolled during active disease. V usage is TRBV7-9 and J usage is TRBJ2-3; D gene unclear. The CDR3 protein is CASSLDLADTQYF. The CDR3 DNA sequence: TGTGCCAGCAGCTTAGATCTAGCAGATACGCAGTATTTT. Drawing the rest from reference TRBV7-9 and TRBJ2-3, the complete variable domain is DTGVSQNPRHKITKRGQNVTFRCDPISEHNRLYWYRQTLGQGPEFLTYFQNEAQLEKSRLLSDRFSAERPKGSFSTLEIQRTEQGDSAMYLCASSLDLADTQYFGPGTRLTVL.